Listed below are T cell receptor beta chains from one sample, sequenced in a study of cytomegalovirus exposure and HLA in healthy donors. Repertoires were generated with immunoSEQ multiplex PCR, while TCRdb's copy carries only in-frame clones and drops some. The repertoire consists of some 250,000 clones, with 82% occurring once and the leading ten covering around 5.4%. The sequencing input was PBMCs. These receptors were obtained from a woman between 40 and 50 years old in good health and CMV-seropositive. Both conserved end residues are part of each CDR3.

v_gene,CDR3aa
TRBV12-5,CASGLGGQETQYF
TRBV7-9,CASTPQGVGANVLTF
TRBV5-1,CASSPIVAGAHEQYF
TRBV5-1,CASRYQGGYEQYF
TRBV2,CASSERTPEPQHF
TRBV5-1,CASSLEQGNNSPLHF
TRBV6-1,CASSDSRGNQPQHF
TRBV11-3,CASSPTSGSQFF
TRBV28,CASSLRGFGELFF
TRBV7-2,CASSSRQGPSYEQYF
TRBV4-3,CASSQEGGGSIYGYTF
TRBV30,CAWSSGVRAGPEQYF
TRBV13,CASIGTSGRGSYNEQFF
TRBV6-5,CASSYSRQFNEKLFF
TRBV27,CASSLLGRGRADTQYF
TRBV6-5,CASSGTRTGQKTQYF
TRBV11-3,CASSLGLSGRADNEQFF
TRBV6-5,CASSRDRGDNQPQHF